Listed below are T cell receptor beta chains from one sample, sequenced in a study of cytomegalovirus exposure and HLA in healthy donors. Produced via immunoSEQ multiplex PCR; TCRdb's table is partial and in-frame only. The sample includes approximately 210,000 clones, around 79% seen only once; the top ten take roughly 1.5%. The sample comprised PBMCs. The origin of the receptors is a woman aged 45-60 years in good health and CMV-seronegative. CDR3s include the opening cysteine and the closing phenylalanine or tryptophan. The D gene is left open where the match is weak. Not all rows give a size; the values are once, few, many and, for expanded clones, a class.

j_gene | abundance | v_gene | d_gene | CDR3aa | CDR3nt
TRBJ2-3 | once | TRBV2 | TRBD2 | CASSRLAGVTDTQYF | TGTGCCAGCAGTCGACTAGCGGGGGTAACAGATACGCAGTATTTT
TRBJ1-5 | NA | TRBV4-1 | TRBD1 | CASSQQQGVNQPQHF | TGCGCCAGCAGCCAACAGCAGGGGGTCAATCAGCCCCAGCATTTT
TRBJ1-1 | few | TRBV13 | NA | CASSFNREAFF | TGTGCCAGCAGCTTCAACAGGGAAGCTTTCTTT
TRBJ2-7 | NA | TRBV7-9 | TRBD2 | CASSSPLTGAGDEQYF | TGTGCCAGCAGCTCCCCTTTGACGGGAGCGGGGGACGAGCAGTATTTC
TRBJ1-5 | NA | TRBV7-9 | NA | CASSLADSNQPQHF | TGTGCCAGCAGCTTGGCGGATAGCAATCAGCCCCAGCATTTT
TRBJ2-1 | NA | TRBV6-5 | TRBD1 | CASSRDRGQTNEQFF | TGTGCCAGCAGTAGAGACAGGGGGCAAACCAATGAGCAGTTCTTC
TRBJ1-2 | once | TRBV30 | NA | CAWSQNDYGYTF | TGTGCCTGGAGTCAAAATGACTATGGCTACACCTTC
TRBJ1-4 | NA | TRBV9 | TRBD1 | CASSPQPYPTGKEKLFF | TGTGCCAGCAGCCCACAACCCTACCCGACAGGGAAAGAAAAACTGTTTTTT
TRBJ2-1 | NA | TRBV6-4 | NA | CASSVGAYNEQFF | TGTGCCAGCAGTGTTGGAGCGTACAATGAGCAGTTCTTC
TRBJ1-3 | NA | TRBV5-4 | TRBD1 | CASSSHRTGISGNTIYF | TGTGCCAGCAGCTCCCACCGGACAGGCATATCTGGAAACACCATATATTTT
TRBJ1-1 | few | TRBV2 | NA | CASSDSISSFF | TGTGCCAGCAGTGATAGCATAAGCTCTTTCTTT
TRBJ1-1 | NA | TRBV7-2 | TRBD1 | CASSFLLDRVGTEAFF | TGTGCCAGCAGCTTCCTACTGGACAGGGTCGGGACTGAAGCTTTCTTT
TRBJ2-7 | NA | TRBV10-3 | TRBD2 | CASSDNAGGGSYEQYF | TGTGCCAGCAGTGACAATGCTGGCGGGGGCTCCTACGAGCAGTACTTC
TRBJ2-7 | NA | TRBV6-6 | NA | CASSYSNQGVNEQYF | TGTGCCAGCAGTTACTCGAACCAGGGTGTAAACGAGCAGTACTTC
TRBJ2-2 | NA | TRBV7-9 | NA | CASSYSTGELFF | TGTGCCAGCAGCTATAGTACTGGGGAGCTGTTTTTT
TRBJ2-7 | NA | TRBV27 | NA | CASSPYHRGGNEQYF | TGTGCCAGCAGCCCATACCACAGGGGGGGTAACGAGCAGTACTTC
TRBJ1-5 | NA | TRBV21-1 | NA | CASSKAPPGQELNQPQHF | TGTGCCAGCAGCAAAGCGCCACCGGGACAGGAACTGAATCAGCCCCAGCATTTT
TRBJ1-3 | NA | TRBV9 | TRBD1 | CASSPRGRPNTIYF | TGTGCCAGCAGCCCCAGGGGGAGACCAAACACCATATATTTT
TRBJ2-3 | NA | TRBV9 | TRBD2 | CASSSGTSGGADTQYF | TGTGCCAGCAGCTCCGGGACTAGCGGGGGGGCCGATACGCAGTATTTT
TRBJ2-7 | once | TRBV6-1 | NA | CASSDRVRTPAYEQYF | TGTGCCAGCAGTGACAGGGTCCGTACGCCAGCCTACGAGCAGTACTTC
TRBJ2-2 | NA | TRBV4-1 | TRBD2 | CASSPTSGTSDFTGELFF | TGCGCCAGCAGCCCAACCTCCGGGACTAGCGACTTCACCGGGGAGCTGTTTTTT
TRBJ2-1 | NA | TRBV25-1 | TRBD2 | CASSESGGGSYNEQFF | TGTGCCAGCAGTGAATCTGGGGGGGGCTCCTACAATGAGCAGTTCTTC